This T cell receptor (beta chain) comes out of a study of PD-L1 blockade in urothelial cancer. In the study overall: It was at some point between 2013 and 2014 that patients started atezolizumab at 1,200 mg intravenously every 3 weeks. Blood analysis took place 3 weeks (second dose) and 6 weeks after treatment start. The study recovered a median of around 140,000 T cells per blood sample.

Unmatched junction bases numbered 14, after V lost 5 bases and J lost 6 bases. CDR1 SGHRS and CDR2 YFSETQ come from the germline V gene. CDR3 length equals 17 residues. Here immunoSEQ multiplex PCR was the method, and the copy in TCRdb shows in-frame clones only, minus some. The sample has about 80,000 clones, 87% seen once. Peripheral blood mononuclear cells were collected from every patient before and during treatment, yielding between 1 and 8 samples per patient. Sequencing used PBMCs, obtained around atezolizumab (anti-PD-L1) treatment. V and J are TRBV5-1 and TRBJ2-5; TRBD2 matches 12 bases. The sequence derives from a woman aged 70 to 79 with urothelial cancer. In nucleotides, the CDR3 is TGCGCCAGCAGGGGGCTAGCGGGAGGGCCCTGGGAAAAGACCCAGTACTTC. It yields the protein CASRGLAGGPWEKTQYF. Together with reference TRBV5-1 and TRBJ2-5, the CDR3 gives the full variable domain: KAGVTQTPRYLIKTRGQQVTLSCSPISGHRSVSWYQQTPGQGLQFLFEYFSETQRNKGNFPGRFSGRQFSNSRSEMNVSTLELGDSALYLCASRGLAGGPWEKTQYFGPGTRLLVL.